Presented here are 10 T cell receptor beta chains from one specimen sequenced in a study of blood T cell repertoires in COVID-19. The table came from immunoSEQ multiplex PCR; TCRdb's copy has only in-frame clones and leaves some out. The sample holds about 310,000 clones, 89% seen once. Source material: PBMCs or T cells enriched from blood (not recorded which). All receptors come from a woman under 40 who had recovered from COVID-19.

The V call is TRBV6-1, the J call TRBJ1-1; no definite D call. From germline, CDR1 is MNHNS and CDR2 SASEGT. The germline V and J ends were trimmed by 2 bases and 3 bases, with 7 bases remaining between them. The CDR3 has 13 residues. The CDR3 bases are TGTGCCAGCAGTGAATCAGGATACACTGAAGCTTTCTTT. Its protein is CASSESGYTEAFF.

This clone was picked up one time. V gene TRBV19 combines with J gene TRBJ1-2; 9 bases align to TRBD1. Unmatched junction bases numbered 12, after V lost 5 bases and J lost 8 bases. CDR3 length: 15 residues. Germline V gene sequence: CDR1 LNHDA, CDR2 SQIVND (reference sequence). As DNA, the CDR3 is TGTGCCAGTAGTTTTACAGGGGGCGCGGGAGAAGGCTACACCTTC. It encodes CASSFTGGAGEGYTF.

The rearrangement links TRBV4-1 to TRBJ2-7, with 8 positions matching TRBD1. Losses at the gene ends were 3 bases for V and 2 bases for J; bases not matched to a gene: 6. The CDR3 runs to 15 residues. The germline CDR1 and CDR2 sequences are MGHRA and YSYEKL. CDR3 protein: CASSHTKTGAYEQYF. The CDR3 DNA sequence: TGCGCCAGCAGCCACACAAAGACAGGGGCCTACGAGCAGTACTTC.

The chain employs TRBV28 and TRBJ2-5; a weak D match, TRBD2 (5 bases). Germline assignment: CDR1 MDHEN and CDR2 SYDVKM. The V gene lost 5 bases and the J gene lost 5 bases, with 24 bases spanning the gap. The CDR3 runs to 17 residues. DNA of the CDR3: TGTGCCAGCAGTCCCCACCCTTGGGGAGAAAGCAGTGAGACCCAGTACTTC. Translation gives CASSPHPWGESSETQYF. Filled out from reference TRBV28 and TRBJ2-5, the complete variable domain reads DVKVTQSSRYLVKRTGEKVFLECVQDMDHENMFWYRQDPGLGLRLIYFSYDVKMKEKGDIPEGYSVSREKKERFSLILESASTNQTSMYLCASSPHPWGESSETQYFGPGTRLLVL.

This chain links TRBV29-1 with TRBJ2-1, with 7 bases fitting TRBD1. Germline CDR1 is SQVTM and CDR2 is ANQGSEA. The CDR3 runs 13 residues. V trimming: 4 bases; J trimming: 3 bases; junction bases outside the gene matches: 3. CDR3 nucleotides: TGCAGCGTTGGGGGACAGATCTACAATGAGCAGTTCTTC. It translates to CSVGGQIYNEQFF.

The chain couples TRBV14 to TRBJ1-6; D remains ambiguous. Trimming shortened V by 2 bases and J by 0 bases, and 11 bases separated the two germline ends. The CDR3 totals 17 residues. The germline V gene has CDR1 SGHDN and CDR2 FVKESK. The CDR3 DNA reads TGTGCCAGCAGCCAACCTGGGGAGGGCTCCTATAATTCACCCCTCCACTTT. As protein: CASSQPGEGSYNSPLHF.

This chain uses TRBV7-3 with TRBJ2-1; the D gene is possibly TRBD2 (6 bases). Germline assignment: CDR1 SGHTA and CDR2 FQGTGA. The CDR3 extends over 17 amino acids. V was clipped by 1 base and J by 10 bases, with 23 bases between them. For the CDR3, the DNA is TGTGCCAGCAGCTTAAGCCTGCGGGGCAACTACGGAAACGAGCAGTTCTTC. Protein product: CASSLSLRGNYGNEQFF.

The chain couples TRBV13 to TRBJ1-4, with 10 nucleotides matching TRBD1. With 4 bases clipped from V and 6 bases from J, the junction kept 14 bases outside the gene matches. CDR3 length equals 18 residues. Germline loops: CDR1 PRHDT, CDR2 FYEKMQ (reference sequence). Here the CDR3 DNA reads TGTGCCAGCAGCTCGGACAGGGGGAGAGCGGCGGAGGATGAAAAACTGTTTTTT. This codes for CASSSDRGRAAEDEKLFF.

The rearrangement links TRBV20-1 to TRBJ1-6; possible D gene TRBD1, 6 bases. Germline loops: CDR1 DFQATT, CDR2 SNEGSKA (reference sequence). The CDR3 length is 15 residues. Trimming pared 3 bases from V and 7 bases from J, leaving 16 bases between. The CDR3 loop reads CSASRPGAVNSPLHF. The DNA for the CDR3 is TGCAGTGCTAGTAGACCAGGGGCGGTCAATTCACCCCTCCACTTT.

The J gene is TRBJ2-6, the V gene TRBV5-8; a weak D match, TRBD2 (6 bases). The length of the CDR3 is 19 residues. V gave up 10 bases and J gave up 0 bases, with 26 bases separating them. CDR1 is SGHTS and CDR2 is YDEGEE in the germline V gene. CDR3 DNA sequence: TGTGCCTGTAGACCAACCCCTCCGGGACTGCACTCTGGGGCCAACGTCCTGACTTTC. This sequence encodes CACRPTPPGLHSGANVLTF.